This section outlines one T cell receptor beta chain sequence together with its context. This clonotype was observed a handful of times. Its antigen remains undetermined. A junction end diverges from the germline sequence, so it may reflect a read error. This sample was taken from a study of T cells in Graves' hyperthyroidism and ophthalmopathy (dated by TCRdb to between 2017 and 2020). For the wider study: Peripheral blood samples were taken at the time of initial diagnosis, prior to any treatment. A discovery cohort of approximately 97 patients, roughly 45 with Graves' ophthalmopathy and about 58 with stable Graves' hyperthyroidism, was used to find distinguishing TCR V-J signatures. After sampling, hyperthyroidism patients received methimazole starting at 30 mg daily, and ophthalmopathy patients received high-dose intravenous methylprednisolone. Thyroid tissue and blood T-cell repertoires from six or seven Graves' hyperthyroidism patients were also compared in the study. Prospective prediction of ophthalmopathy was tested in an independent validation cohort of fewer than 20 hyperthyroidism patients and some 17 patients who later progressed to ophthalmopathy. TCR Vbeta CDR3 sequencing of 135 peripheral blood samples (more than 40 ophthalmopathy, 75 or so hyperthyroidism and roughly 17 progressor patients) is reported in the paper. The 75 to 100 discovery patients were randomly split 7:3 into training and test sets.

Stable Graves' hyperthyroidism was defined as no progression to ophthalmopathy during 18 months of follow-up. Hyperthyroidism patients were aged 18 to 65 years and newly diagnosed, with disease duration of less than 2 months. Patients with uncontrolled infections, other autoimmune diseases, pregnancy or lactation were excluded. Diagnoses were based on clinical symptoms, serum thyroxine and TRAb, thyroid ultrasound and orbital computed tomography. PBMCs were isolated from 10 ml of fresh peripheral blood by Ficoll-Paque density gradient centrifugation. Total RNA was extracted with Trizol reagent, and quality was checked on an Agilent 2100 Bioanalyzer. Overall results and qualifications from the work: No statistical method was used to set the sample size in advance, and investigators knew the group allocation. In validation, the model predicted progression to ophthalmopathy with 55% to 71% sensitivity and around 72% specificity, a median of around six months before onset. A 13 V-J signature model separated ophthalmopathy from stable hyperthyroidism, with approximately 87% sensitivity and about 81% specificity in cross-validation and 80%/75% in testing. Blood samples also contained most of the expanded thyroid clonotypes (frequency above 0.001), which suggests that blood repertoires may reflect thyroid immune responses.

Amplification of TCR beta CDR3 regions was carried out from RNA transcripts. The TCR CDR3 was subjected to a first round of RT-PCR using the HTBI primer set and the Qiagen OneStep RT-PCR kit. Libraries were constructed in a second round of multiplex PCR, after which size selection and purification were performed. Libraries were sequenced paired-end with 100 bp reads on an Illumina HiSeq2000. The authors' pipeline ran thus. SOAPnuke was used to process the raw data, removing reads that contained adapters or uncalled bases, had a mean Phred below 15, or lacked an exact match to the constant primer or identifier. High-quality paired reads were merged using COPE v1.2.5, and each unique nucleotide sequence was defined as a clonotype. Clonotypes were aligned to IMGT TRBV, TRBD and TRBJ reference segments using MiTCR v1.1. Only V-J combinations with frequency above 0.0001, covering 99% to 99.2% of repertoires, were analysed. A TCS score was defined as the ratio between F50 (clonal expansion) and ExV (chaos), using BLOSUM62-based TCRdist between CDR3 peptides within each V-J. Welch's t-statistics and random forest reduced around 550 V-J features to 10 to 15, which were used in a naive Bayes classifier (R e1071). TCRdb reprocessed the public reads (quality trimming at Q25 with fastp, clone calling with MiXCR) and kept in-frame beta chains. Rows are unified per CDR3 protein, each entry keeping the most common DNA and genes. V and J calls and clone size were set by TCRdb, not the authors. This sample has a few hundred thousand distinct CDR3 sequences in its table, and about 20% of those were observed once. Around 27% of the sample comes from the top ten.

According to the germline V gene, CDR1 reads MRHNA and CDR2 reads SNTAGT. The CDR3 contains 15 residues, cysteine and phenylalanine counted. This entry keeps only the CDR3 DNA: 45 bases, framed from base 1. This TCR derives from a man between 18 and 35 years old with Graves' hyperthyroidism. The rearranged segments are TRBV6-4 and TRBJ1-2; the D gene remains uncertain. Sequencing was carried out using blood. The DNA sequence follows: TGTGCTAGCAGTGACTACAGTACTGATAACTATGGCTACACCTTC. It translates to CASSDYSTDNYGYTF.